Listed below are T cell receptor beta chains from one sample, sequenced in a study of blood T cell repertoires in COVID-19. Generated by immunoSEQ multiplex PCR, the TCRdb table keeps only in-frame clones and is missing some. The sample holds more than 300,000 clones, about nine tenths seen once. Source material: PBMCs or T cells enriched from blood (not recorded which). The receptor source for this set is a woman younger than 30 who had recovered from COVID-19. Both conserved end residues are part of each CDR3. D genes are given only for firm matches. Size is omitted from some rows. Given values are once, few, many or a class for expanded clones.

J: TRBJ1-5; size: .; D: .; V: TRBV7-9; DNA: TGTGCCAGCAGCTTCGGACAGCTTGATCAGCCCCAGCATTTT; CDR3: CASSFGQLDQPQHF
J: TRBJ1-1; size: few; D: TRBD1; V: TRBV30; DNA: TGTGCCTGGAGTGTACAGGGGAAAGCTTTCTTT; CDR3: CAWSVQGKAFF
J: TRBJ1-1; size: .; D: TRBD1; V: TRBV19; DNA: TGTGCCAGTAGTACCCGGGACAGGGAGGCTTCTTTCTTT; CDR3: CASSTRDREASFF
J: TRBJ2-2; size: .; D: .; V: TRBV7-3; DNA: TGTGCCAGCAGCCTCACCCCCGAGAATACCGGGGAGCTGTTTTTT; CDR3: CASSLTPENTGELFF
J: TRBJ1-6; size: .; D: .; V: TRBV2; DNA: TGTGCCAGCACGAGGGGGAGCTCCTATAATTCACCCCTCCACTTT; CDR3: CASTRGSSYNSPLHF
J: TRBJ2-5; size: .; D: TRBD2; V: TRBV5-8; DNA: TGTGCCAGCAGCCCCAGGGCGGGAGAGGAGACCCAGTACTTC; CDR3: CASSPRAGEETQYF
J: TRBJ1-5; size: once; D: .; V: TRBV21-1; DNA: TGTGCCAGGCCTCGGTTTCGGAGCAATCAGCCCCAGCATTTT; CDR3: CARPRFRSNQPQHF
J: TRBJ2-7; size: .; D: TRBD1; V: TRBV6-5; DNA: TGTGCCAGCAGGGGACAGGTGAGCTCCTACGAGCAGTACTTC; CDR3: CASRGQVSSYEQYF
J: TRBJ1-2; size: .; D: .; V: TRBV29-1; DNA: TGCAGCGTTGAATGGGGAGGGGTGAACTATGGCTACACCTTC; CDR3: CSVEWGGVNYGYTF
J: TRBJ1-2; size: .; D: TRBD1; V: TRBV9; DNA: TGTGCCAGCAGCGTAGTACGGAACGGGGACAGGGCTCACTCTAACTATGGCTACACCTTC; CDR3: CASSVVRNGDRAHSNYGYTF
J: TRBJ1-1; size: .; D: .; V: TRBV18; DNA: TGTGCCAGCTCTCCGACAGATGACACTGAAGCTTTCTTT; CDR3: CASSPTDDTEAFF
J: TRBJ1-4; size: once; D: .; V: TRBV19; DNA: TGTGCCAGTAGTATAGAGCGCCAGACGAAGTGGCGGACAACTAATGAAAAACTGTTTTTT; CDR3: CASSIERQTKWRTTNEKLFF
J: TRBJ1-1; size: .; D: .; V: TRBV5-1; DNA: TGCGCCAGCAGCTCGGCTGACGGGACTGAAGCTTTCTTT; CDR3: CASSSADGTEAFF
J: TRBJ2-5; size: .; D: .; V: TRBV5-1; DNA: TGCGCCAGCAGCAGAACACAGGGAAACGAGGAGACCCAGTACTTC; CDR3: CASSRTQGNEETQYF
J: TRBJ2-1; size: .; D: .; V: TRBV24-1; DNA: TGTGCCACCAGTGATACCCAATGGGCGGGGAGTTCCTACAATGAGCAGTTCTTC; CDR3: CATSDTQWAGSSYNEQFF
J: TRBJ1-2; size: few; D: .; V: TRBV2; DNA: TGTGCCAGCACCCGGGACACCACTAACTATGGCTACACCTTC; CDR3: CASTRDTTNYGYTF
J: TRBJ1-5; size: .; D: TRBD1; V: TRBV2; DNA: TGTGCCAGCAGTGCAACAGGGGGCAATCAGCCCCAGCATTTT; CDR3: CASSATGGNQPQHF
J: TRBJ1-2; size: .; D: .; V: TRBV10-3; DNA: TGTGCCATCAGTGAGTCGATAGGGCAAAGGGGGAACTATGGCTACACCTTC; CDR3: CAISESIGQRGNYGYTF
J: TRBJ1-4; size: .; D: TRBD1; V: TRBV6-5; DNA: TGTGCCAGCAGTTACTCCCAGACAGGGAGGTTCGGAAAACTGTTTTTT; CDR3: CASSYSQTGRFGKLFF
J: TRBJ2-7; size: .; D: TRBD1; V: TRBV12-3/TRBV12-4; DNA: TGTGCCAGCAGCGGGACACAGGGGAGCGAGCAGTACTTC; CDR3: CASSGTQGSEQYF
J: TRBJ1-6; size: .; D: .; V: TRBV28; DNA: TGTGCCAGCAAACTTTTTAATTCACCCCTCCACTTT; CDR3: CASKLFNSPLHF
J: TRBJ1-1; size: .; D: TRBD1; V: TRBV28; DNA: TGTGCCCTAAGCCAGGGGGCTCATCCGAATGAAGCTTTCTTT; CDR3: CALSQGAHPNEAFF
J: TRBJ1-2; size: .; D: .; V: TRBV14; DNA: TGTGCCAGCAGCCACGCGACAGGAAACTATGGCTACACCTTC; CDR3: CASSHATGNYGYTF
J: TRBJ2-7; size: once; D: TRBD2; V: TRBV29-1; DNA: TGCAGCGCCGCAAGCGGGAGTCCCCGCTACGAGCAGTACTTC; CDR3: CSAASGSPRYEQYF
J: TRBJ1-1; size: few; D: .; V: TRBV5-1; DNA: TGCGCCAGCAGCTTGGATGTCCGGGACACTGAAGCTTTCTTT; CDR3: CASSLDVRDTEAFF
J: TRBJ1-1; size: .; D: TRBD1; V: TRBV4-2; DNA: TGTGCCAGCAGCCAAGGGGACAGGGATTCGAACACTGAAGCTTTCTTT; CDR3: CASSQGDRDSNTEAFF
J: TRBJ1-2; size: .; D: .; V: TRBV21-1; DNA: TGTGCCAGCAGCGCCGACAGGGGAGGGGTATATGGCTACACCTTC; CDR3: CASSADRGGVYGYTF
J: TRBJ2-2; size: .; D: .; V: TRBV4-1; DNA: TGCGCCAGCAGCTGGCGGGCCGGGGAGCTGTTTTTT; CDR3: CASSWRAGELFF
J: TRBJ2-7; size: .; D: TRBD2; V: TRBV6-5; DNA: TGTGCCAGCAGGCGGGAGGCCCCCTACGAGCAGTACTTC; CDR3: CASRREAPYEQYF
J: TRBJ2-1; size: .; D: .; V: TRBV5-1; DNA: TGCGCCAGCAGCCCCGTGAGTAACTCCTACAATGAGCAGTTCTTC; CDR3: CASSPVSNSYNEQFF
J: TRBJ2-4; size: once; D: .; V: TRBV5-1; DNA: TGCGCCAGCAGCTTGGCAACAGCTCCTGGAAACATTCAGTACTTC; CDR3: CASSLATAPGNIQYF
J: TRBJ2-3; size: .; D: .; V: TRBV3-1/TRBV3-2; DNA: TGTGCCAGCAGCCAAACTACGTCCACAGATACGCAGTATTTT; CDR3: CASSQTTSTDTQYF
J: TRBJ1-5; size: .; D: TRBD1; V: TRBV30; DNA: TGTGCCTGGAGCAACGGACAGGGGGGCAATCAGCCCCAGCATTTT; CDR3: CAWSNGQGGNQPQHF
J: TRBJ2-7; size: .; D: .; V: TRBV5-1; DNA: TGCGCCAGCAGCTTAAGGCAGGGGTACGAGCAGTACTTC; CDR3: CASSLRQGYEQYF
J: TRBJ1-1; size: .; D: TRBD1; V: TRBV7-9; DNA: TGTGCCAGCAGCTTCCCAGGGGGTATGGACACTGAAGCTTTCTTT; CDR3: CASSFPGGMDTEAFF
J: TRBJ2-1; size: .; D: .; V: TRBV11-2; DNA: TGTGCCAGCGGGCTTGGCGGGGAGTACAATGAGCAGTTCTTC; CDR3: CASGLGGEYNEQFF